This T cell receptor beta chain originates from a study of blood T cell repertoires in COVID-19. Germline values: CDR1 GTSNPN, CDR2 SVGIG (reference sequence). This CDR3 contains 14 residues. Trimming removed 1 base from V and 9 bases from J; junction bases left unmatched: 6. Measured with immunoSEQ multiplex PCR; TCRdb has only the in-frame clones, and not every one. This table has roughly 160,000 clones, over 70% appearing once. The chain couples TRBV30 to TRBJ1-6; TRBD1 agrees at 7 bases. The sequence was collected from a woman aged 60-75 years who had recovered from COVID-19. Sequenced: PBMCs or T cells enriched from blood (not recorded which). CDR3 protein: CAWSGGTDGSPLHF. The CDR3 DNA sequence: TGTGCCTGGAGTGGAGGGACAGACGGTTCACCCCTCCACTTT. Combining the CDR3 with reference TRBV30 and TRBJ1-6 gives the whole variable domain SQTIHQWPATLVQPVGSPLSLECTVEGTSNPNLYWYRQAAGRGLQLLFYSVGIGQISSEVPQNLSASRPQDRQFILSSKKLLLSDSGFYLCAWSGGTDGSPLHFGNGTRLTVT.